A selection of T cell receptor beta chains follows, all from one sample in a study of blood T cell repertoires in COVID-19. Repertoires were generated with immunoSEQ multiplex PCR, while TCRdb's copy carries only in-frame clones and drops some. The sample includes 150,000 to 200,000 clones, more than 65% of them seen just once. Source material: peripheral blood. The receptors shown here come from a human donor with acute or convalescent COVID-19. The donor label of this sample is uncertain. The CDR3 runs from the conserved cysteine through the conserved F or W. D genes are given only for firm matches. A row's size may be missing; if present it is once, few, many or a size class.

v_call	j_call	d_call	clone_size	cdr3_aa	cdr3_nt
TRBV30	TRBJ1-4	NA	NA	CAWGEQGTGEKLFF	TGTGCCTGGGGTGAGCAGGGAACTGGGGAAAAACTGTTTTTT
TRBV19	TRBJ2-3	TRBD2	NA	CASSIGRGGADTQYF	TGTGCCAGTAGTATTGGGCGGGGGGGGGCAGATACGCAGTATTTT
TRBV19	TRBJ2-3	NA	NA	CASSIGRGGALTDTQYF	TGTGCCAGTAGTATAGGTCGCGGCGGGGCCCTCACAGATACGCAGTATTTT
TRBV2	TRBJ2-3	NA	NA	CASSERGFEWGTDTQYF	TGTGCCAGCAGTGAAAGAGGGTTTGAGTGGGGCACAGATACGCAGTATTTT
TRBV10-3	TRBJ1-1	NA	few	CAIRRATGKDTEAFF	TGTGCCATCAGGAGGGCGACAGGAAAGGACACTGAAGCTTTCTTT
TRBV2	TRBJ2-3	TRBD2	NA	CASSEARASGREDTQYF	TGTGCCAGCAGTGAAGCGCGGGCTAGCGGGAGGGAAGATACGCAGTATTTT
TRBV10-2	TRBJ2-1	NA	NA	CASNPGRGGPYNEQFF	TGCGCCAGCAACCCTGGTAGGGGGGGACCATACAATGAGCAGTTCTTC
TRBV3-1/TRBV3-2	TRBJ1-1	NA	NA	CASSARGVMNTEAFF	TGTGCCAGCAGCGCCAGAGGAGTAATGAACACTGAAGCTTTCTTT
TRBV6-6	TRBJ1-1	NA	once	CASSYSGANTEAFF	TGTGCCAGCAGTTACTCTGGGGCGAACACTGAAGCTTTCTTT
TRBV6-5	TRBJ1-6	NA	NA	CASSGQRNSPLHF	TGTGCCAGCAGCGGACAGCGAAATTCACCCCTCCACTTT
TRBV28	TRBJ1-2	TRBD1	NA	CASSPQGIAGYTF	TGTGCCAGCAGCCCACAGGGGATCGCCGGCTACACCTTC
TRBV5-8	TRBJ2-7	NA	NA	CASSLRHPYEQYF	TGTGCCAGCAGCTTGCGACACCCCTACGAGCAGTACTTC
TRBV10-1	TRBJ2-7	NA	NA	CASFPQGYYEQYF	TGCGCCAGTTTCCCACAGGGCTACTACGAGCAGTACTTC
TRBV9	TRBJ1-3	TRBD1	once	CASSARQGAGNTIYF	TGTGCCAGCAGCGCCCGACAGGGGGCTGGAAACACCATATATTTT
TRBV25-1	TRBJ2-1	TRBD1	once	CASRAGTGADNEQFF	TGTGCCAGCAGAGCCGGGACAGGGGCTGACAATGAGCAGTTCTTC
TRBV18	TRBJ2-1	TRBD2	NA	CASSPSSGRPSYNEQFF	TGTGCCAGCTCACCATCGAGCGGGAGGCCGTCCTACAATGAGCAGTTCTTC
TRBV5-1	TRBJ2-7	TRBD2	few	CASSTTGLAGGNEQYF	TGCGCCAGCAGCACGACGGGACTAGCGGGAGGGAACGAGCAGTACTTC
TRBV28	TRBJ1-6	NA	NA	CASTPSRGEGSPLHF	TGTGCCAGCACCCCTTCCCGAGGAGAGGGTTCACCCCTCCACTTT
TRBV7-9	TRBJ1-3	NA	NA	CASSLGATSGNTIYF	TGTGCCAGCAGCTTAGGGGCCACCTCTGGAAACACCATATATTTT
TRBV11-2	TRBJ2-7	NA	NA	CASSLTGTSYEQYF	TGTGCCAGCAGCCTAACAGGGACCTCCTACGAGCAGTACTTC
TRBV29-1	TRBJ1-2	NA	NA	CSVEEHTGANGYTF	TGCAGCGTTGAAGAACACACAGGAGCTAATGGCTACACCTTC
TRBV15	TRBJ2-3	TRBD2	NA	CATSREAGGNTDTQYF	TGTGCCACCAGCAGGGAAGCGGGGGGGAACACAGATACGCAGTATTTT
TRBV20-1	TRBJ2-2	TRBD2	NA	CSASLRGGNTGELFF	TGCAGTGCTAGTCTCCGGGGGGGCAACACCGGGGAGCTGTTTTTT
TRBV12-5	TRBJ1-1	NA	NA	CASGPSGGNTEAFF	TGTGCTAGTGGTCCGTCCGGGGGGAACACTGAAGCTTTCTTT